A selection of T cell receptor beta chains follows, all from one sample in a study of blood T cell repertoires in COVID-19. Data came from immunoSEQ multiplex PCR; TCRdb stores just in-frame clones and leaves some out. Of around 230,000 clones in the sample, roughly 80% were seen once. Source material: peripheral blood. These receptors all come from an older woman with active or convalescent COVID-19. Each CDR3 is given with its conserved first and last residue. The order of the fields is J gene, D gene, V gene, clone size, CDR3 DNA, CDR3 protein. A D gene is named only where the DNA matches it firmly. Size tells how often a clone was seen (once, few, many) or the class of an expanded clone, and some rows leave it out.

TRBJ1-1,TRBD1,TRBV15,.,TGTGCCACCAGCAGAAGACAGGGTTTGGCGAACACTGAAGCTTTCTTT,CATSRRQGLANTEAFF
TRBJ2-4,TRBD1,TRBV11-2,.,TGTGCCAGCAGCTTAGGGACAGGGGGCGCGAGGGTTCTGAACTTC,CASSLGTGGARVLNF
TRBJ2-3,.,TRBV4-1,.,TGCGCCAGCAGCCACGCCAGGGGACGCGTTGTGGATACGCAGTATTTT,CASSHARGRVVDTQYF
TRBJ1-3,.,TRBV30,.,TGTGCCTGGAGTCAGTCGAACTCTGGAAACACCATATATTTT,CAWSQSNSGNTIYF
TRBJ1-5,.,TRBV2,.,TGTGCCAGCAAGGGGGACGGAACGTATCAGCCCCAGCATTTT,CASKGDGTYQPQHF
TRBJ2-3,.,TRBV19,.,TGTGCCAGTAGTAAACAGGGCTACACCACAGATACGCAGTATTTT,CASSKQGYTTDTQYF
TRBJ2-1,TRBD2,TRBV4-2,.,TGTGCCAGCAGCCAAGAAGTATCAACTAGCGGGGGGGCCAGAATCTACAATGAGCAGTTCTTC,CASSQEVSTSGGARIYNEQFF
TRBJ2-7,.,TRBV7-8,.,TGTGCCAGCAGCTTAGCTGAGACAGCCGAAGGGCAGTACTTC,CASSLAETAEGQYF
TRBJ1-2,.,TRBV16,.,TGTGCCAGCAGCCAATCTGGCGGGGTGACCTATGGCTACACCTTC,CASSQSGGVTYGYTF
TRBJ2-1,TRBD2,TRBV7-8,.,TGTGCCAGCAGCCAATTTAGACTAGCATTGGGGAATGAGCAGTTCTTC,CASSQFRLALGNEQFF
TRBJ1-6,.,TRBV7-9,.,TGTGCCAGCACCTTTGGGCAGCCTAATTCACCCCTCCACTTT,CASTFGQPNSPLHF
TRBJ1-1,.,TRBV18,.,TGTGCCAGCTCACCCTCGACGGGGAACACTGAAGCTTTCTTT,CASSPSTGNTEAFF
TRBJ1-2,.,TRBV2,.,TGTGCCAGCAGTGACGGACATTTCGGCTACACCTTC,CASSDGHFGYTF
TRBJ2-5,TRBD2,TRBV7-6,.,TGTGCCAGCAGCTTAACTAGCGGGGGCCTCCAGTACTTC,CASSLTSGGLQYF
TRBJ1-2,TRBD1,TRBV5-1,.,TGCGCCAGCAGCTTGGCCCCCCCAGACAGGGGGGCTGGCTACACCTTC,CASSLAPPDRGAGYTF
TRBJ1-6,TRBD1,TRBV7-2,.,TGTGCCAGCAGCTCCCAGGGACAGCCCAATTCACCCCTCCACTTT,CASSSQGQPNSPLHF
TRBJ1-6,.,TRBV30,.,TGTGCCTGGAGTGGACAGAATAATTCACCCCTCCACTTT,CAWSGQNNSPLHF
TRBJ2-1,TRBD1,TRBV7-9,.,TGTGCCAGCAGCCTCGGGACAGGGGGAAATGAGCAGTTCTTC,CASSLGTGGNEQFF
TRBJ2-2,TRBD1,TRBV18,.,TGTGCCAGCTCCCCAAGGTTACCAGGGGGTGCGAACACCGGGGAGCTGTTTTTT,CASSPRLPGGANTGELFF
TRBJ2-7,TRBD2,TRBV11-2,.,TGTGCCAGCAGCTTCGGGCGGGGGGGCCCCTACGAGCAGTACTTC,CASSFGRGGPYEQYF
TRBJ2-1,TRBD2,TRBV11-2,.,TGTGCCAGCAGCTTAAGGGCTAGCGGGGACAATGAGCAGTTCTTC,CASSLRASGDNEQFF
TRBJ1-5,.,TRBV18,.,TGTGCCAGCTCACCGCCCGGGGGAGGACAGCCCCAGCATTTT,CASSPPGGGQPQHF
TRBJ2-1,TRBD2,TRBV11-2,.,TGTGCCAGCAGCTTCGGACTAGCGGGGGGGCGAGGTGAGCAGTTCTTC,CASSFGLAGGRGEQFF
TRBJ1-5,.,TRBV20-1,.,TGCAGTGCTAGTGGCTGGGGCTGGAATCAGCCCCAGCATTTT,CSASGWGWNQPQHF
TRBJ2-2,.,TRBV5-1,once,TGCGCCAGCAGCTTGGTAGTTAACGGGGAGCTGTTTTTT,CASSLVVNGELFF
TRBJ1-2,.,TRBV7-2,.,TGTGCCAGCAGCTTAGTAGGGACAAGGTCTAACTATGGCTACACCTTC,CASSLVGTRSNYGYTF
TRBJ2-3,.,TRBV3-1/TRBV3-2,.,TGTGCCAGCAGCCAAGAACGTGTCCGGGATACGCAGTATTTT,CASSQERVRDTQYF
TRBJ1-4,.,TRBV7-8,.,TGTGCCAGCAGCTTGGCCACCTATGAAAAACTGTTTTTT,CASSLATYEKLFF
TRBJ1-1,.,TRBV4-3,.,TGCGCCAGCAGCCATACGCCGGGGGGGACTGAAGCTTTCTTT,CASSHTPGGTEAFF
TRBJ2-1,TRBD1,TRBV27,.,TGTGCCGCCGGGACAGAAAACAATGAGCAGTTCTTC,CAAGTENNEQFF
TRBJ2-5,TRBD1,TRBV5-1,.,TGCGCCAGCAGCTTTGGACAGGGGGGCTCCGAGTACTTC,CASSFGQGGSEYF
TRBJ2-7,TRBD2,TRBV4-1,.,TGCGCCAGCAGCCCACGGACTAGCGGGGTCTACGAGCAGTACTTC,CASSPRTSGVYEQYF
TRBJ1-3,TRBD1,TRBV7-8,.,TGTGCCAGCAGCACGAGGACAGGGGGCTCTGGAAACACCATATATTTT,CASSTRTGGSGNTIYF
TRBJ2-1,.,TRBV7-2,.,TGTGCCAGCAGCTTATGGGCAGGGAAAGACAATGAGCAGTTCTTC,CASSLWAGKDNEQFF
TRBJ1-5,.,TRBV19,.,TGTGCCAGTAGTAGACAGAATAGCAATCAGCCCCAGCATTTT,CASSRQNSNQPQHF
TRBJ2-7,.,TRBV5-4,.,TGTGCCAGCAGCTTGGGGAGGCTGGGGGAGCAGTACTTC,CASSLGRLGEQYF
TRBJ2-5,.,TRBV2,.,TGTGCCAGCATAGAATCCGAGACCCAGTACTTC,CASIESETQYF
TRBJ1-6,.,TRBV5-6,once,TGTGCCAGCAGCTTGCACGGGGAAGGGCCACCCCTCCACTTT,CASSLHGEGPPLHF
TRBJ2-7,.,TRBV11-2,.,TGTGCCAGCACCCCAGGGTTCTCCTACGAGCAGTACTTC,CASTPGFSYEQYF
TRBJ2-7,.,TRBV19,.,TGTGCCAGTAGTCCCCTGGGGAGGGGGTTCTCCTACGAGCAGTACTTC,CASSPLGRGFSYEQYF
TRBJ2-5,TRBD2,TRBV7-2,.,TGTGCCAGCAGCGACGACGGCCTCCTCTCCGGGACTAGCCGAGAGACCCAGTACTTC,CASSDDGLLSGTSRETQYF
TRBJ2-2,TRBD2,TRBV3-1/TRBV3-2,.,TGTGCCAGCAGCCAAAGGCTAGCGGGGGCCTCGGGCACCGGGGAGCTGTTTTTT,CASSQRLAGASGTGELFF
TRBJ2-7,.,TRBV4-1,once,TGCGCCAGCAGCCAAGAACCCGCTAATTTCGAGCAGTACTTC,CASSQEPANFEQYF
TRBJ2-7,.,TRBV30,.,TGTGCCTCCAAGGAGGGGTACGAGCAGTACTTC,CASKEGYEQYF
TRBJ1-6,TRBD1,TRBV5-4,.,TGTGCCAGCAGCTTGGTCCAGGGGGCCTCCTATAATTCACCCCTCCACTTT,CASSLVQGASYNSPLHF
TRBJ1-1,.,TRBV7-3,.,TGTGCCAGCAGCCTCAGGGGAGGGACTGAAGCTTTCTTT,CASSLRGGTEAFF
TRBJ2-7,.,TRBV27,.,TGTGCCAGCAGTTTGAGTGGGACACCTGACACCTACGAGCAGTACTTC,CASSLSGTPDTYEQYF